Presented here are 18 T cell receptor beta chains from one specimen sequenced in a study of T cells in Graves' hyperthyroidism and ophthalmopathy. Amplification of TCR beta CDR3 regions used RNA as the template. During a first-round RT-PCR of the TCR CDR3, the HTBI primer set was used. One entry per CDR3 protein, called by TCRdb with MiXCR from the multiplex PCR reads. The table has fewer than 600,000 distinct CDR3 sequences, approximately 14% seen once. The sample was blood. The source of these receptors is a woman between 35 and 50 years old with Graves' hyperthyroidism.

This clonotype was recorded at least ten times. The rearrangement links TRBV11-2 to TRBJ2-1; 10 bases line up with TRBD2. Germline V gene sequence: CDR1 SGHAT, CDR2 FQNNGV. V lost 5 bases to trimming and J lost 6 bases; unmatched junction nucleotides: 10. CDR3 length: 16 residues. The CDR3 sequence is CASSALAAGGRNEQFF. CDR3 DNA sequence: TGTGCCAGCAGCGCACTGGCAGCGGGAGGGCGCAATGAGCAGTTCTTC.

In its sample, this clonotype was seen a few times. The chain uses TRBV10-3 and TRBJ2-1; D gene unclear. The CDR3 has 12 amino acids. With 4 bases removed from V and 7 bases from J, the gap between germline ends came to 8 bases. The V gene's germline CDR1 is ENHRY and CDR2 SYGVKD. The CDR3 loop is CAISGLENEQFF. CDR3 bases: TGTGCCATCAGTGGCCTGGAGAATGAGCAGTTCTTC.

The chain couples TRBV12-3 or TRBV12-4 to TRBJ2-2; D uncertain. This CDR3 is built from 12 residues. Deletions cut 11 bases from V and 7 bases from J, with 14 bases between. CDR3 amino acids: CAGSGVDGELFF. CDR3 sequence (DNA): TGTGCCGGATCAGGAGTGGACGGGGAGCTGTTTTTT.

As regards this clonotype: This may be a read error: a much more frequent sequence differs by one nucleotide. CDR3 in DNA: TGTGCCTGCAGCTACGGGACAGGGGTCAATTCACCCCTCCACTTT. Translating gives CACSYGTGVNSPLHF. V and J are TRBV11-2 and TRBJ1-6; 10 bases fit TRBD1. Germline loops: CDR1 SGHAT, CDR2 FQNNGV. The CDR3 runs 15 residues.

The chain recombines TRBV19 with TRBJ1-5, with a tentative D call TRBD1 (5 bases). Trimming stripped 10 bases from V and 2 bases from J, with 12 bases between. This CDR3 is built from 13 residues. Germline V gives CDR1 LNHDA, CDR2 SQIVND (reference sequence). CDR3 protein: CANTGGGNQPQHF. The DNA of the CDR3 is TGTGCCAATACGGGAGGGGGCAATCAGCCCCAGCATTTT.

This clonotype was detected ten times or more. The J gene is TRBJ2-1, the V gene TRBV11-1; the D gene could be TRBD1 or TRBD2 (5 bases each). The germline CDR1 and CDR2 sequences are SGHAT and FQDESV (reference sequence). The CDR3 consists of 16 residues. The germline V and J ends were trimmed by 5 bases and 3 bases, with 17 bases remaining between them. CDR3 loop: CASSQHGGKNYNEQFF. The CDR3 region has the DNA TGTGCCAGCAGCCAACATGGGGGAAAAAACTACAATGAGCAGTTCTTC.

This clonotype was found a few times. The genes are TRBV4-1 and TRBJ2-6; D call uncertain. Trimming removed 1 base from V and 0 bases from J, with 7 bases in between. This CDR3 comprises 16 residues. Germline V CDR1 and CDR2: MGHRA, YSYEKL. The CDR3 here is CASSQVTSSGANVLTF. The CDR3 coding sequence is TGCGCCAGCAGCCAAGTGACAAGCTCTGGGGCCAACGTCCTGACTTTC.

Concerning this clonotype itself: A much bigger clone sits one base away, suggesting this may be a read error. The chain recombines TRBV27 with TRBJ2-1; TRBD1 is a possible D gene (6 bases). V was cut by 7 bases and J by 3 bases, with 13 bases left in between. The CDR3 totals 14 residues. Germline-derived CDR1 and CDR2 are MNHEY and SMNVEV (reference sequence). Here the CDR3 DNA reads TGTGCCAGCATCAGCCAACAGGGCTACAATGAGCAGTTCTTC. The encoded protein is CASISQQGYNEQFF.

This clonotype was seen ten or more times. This chain links TRBV28 with TRBJ1-1; no definite D call. The germline V gene encodes CDR1 MDHEN and CDR2 SYDVKM. The CDR3 runs to 11 residues. V gave up 7 bases and J gave up 2 bases, with 5 bases separating them. This CDR3 reads CASIVNTEAFF. The CDR3 nucleotides are TGTGCCAGCATTGTTAACACTGAAGCTTTCTTT.

This clonotype was detected ten times or more. V and J are TRBV9 and TRBJ2-2; D uncertain. Deletions cut 1 base from V and 3 bases from J, with 4 bases between. Germline CDR1 reads SGDLS; CDR2 reads YYNGEE. The CDR3 is made up of 13 amino acids. CDR3 coding DNA: TGTGCCAGCAGCGTATTCGACACCGGGGAGCTGTTTTTT. Its protein product is CASSVFDTGELFF.

This clonotype was detected only a few times. The chain employs TRBV19 and TRBJ2-2, with D tentatively TRBD2 (6 bases). V shed 11 bases and J shed 5 bases, with 18 bases lying between them. This CDR3 has 14 amino acids. CDR1 is LNHDA and CDR2 is SQIVND in the germline V gene (reference sequence). The CDR3 region has the DNA TGTGCCTGTGAAGGTGGGAGGAGAACCGGGGAGCTGTTTTTT. Translated: CACEGGRRTGELFF.

This clonotype was recorded at least ten times. The gene calls are TRBV12-3 or TRBV12-4 and TRBJ2-2, with D unclear. The V end was cut by 6 bases, the J end by 0 bases, with 14 bases between. CDR3 length: 16 residues. The CDR3: CASRHTEPPNTGELFF. CDR3 coding DNA: TGTGCCAGCAGACACACAGAACCACCGAACACCGGGGAGCTGTTTTTT.

This clonotype was detected a few times. The J gene is TRBJ1-3, the V gene TRBV19; possible D gene TRBD1, 6 bases. Germline values: CDR1 LNHDA, CDR2 SQIVND (reference sequence). The length of the CDR3 is 14 residues. V dropped 10 bases and J dropped 0 bases, with 13 bases sitting between them. CDR3 in amino acids: CATGTPNSGNTIYF. In DNA form, the CDR3 reads TGTGCCACCGGGACACCGAACTCTGGAAACACCATATATTTT.

This clonotype was seen at least ten times. The V gene is TRBV12-3 or TRBV12-4, the J gene TRBJ2-7; weak D call: TRBD1 (6 bases). This CDR3 spans 12 amino acids. Trimming removed 6 bases from V and 5 bases from J, with 11 bases in between. In DNA, the CDR3 is TGTGCCAGCAGGGGGGCCTATAACGAGCAGTACTTC. This codes for CASRGAYNEQYF.

A word on this clonotype: This could be a read error, since a much larger clone is one nucleotide away. Because it lacks the conserved phenylalanine or tryptophan at the end, this CDR3 is likely a read error. J is TRBJ2-7 and V is TRBV12-3 or TRBV12-4; D unclear. The CDR3 runs to 12 residues. V lost 5 bases, J lost 3 bases, and 8 bases lay in between. This CDR3 reads CASSDDLYEQYL. The CDR3, as DNA: TGTGCCAGCAGTGATGACCTCTACGAGCAGTACCTC.

This clonotype has just a few counts. V usage is TRBV5-1 and J usage is TRBJ2-3; TRBD2 matches at 11 bases. The CDR3 has 18 residues. From germline, CDR1 is SGHRS and CDR2 YFSETQ. V was pared by 7 bases and J by 1 base, with 14 bases of the junction left unmatched. The CDR3 DNA follows: TGCGCCAGCGGCACGACTAGCGGGATCAGAGATCGCACAGATACGCAGTATTTT. Its protein is CASGTTSGIRDRTDTQYF.

This clonotype has a count of ten or more. The gene calls are TRBV6-6 and TRBJ1-2, with unresolved D. The germline V gene encodes CDR1 MNHNY and CDR2 SVGAGI (reference sequence). Deletions cut 2 bases from V and 0 bases from J, with 10 bases between. The length of the CDR3 is 15 residues. CDR3 sequence reads: CASSYAGGSNYGYTF. The CDR3 bases are TGTGCCAGCAGTTACGCCGGTGGATCTAACTATGGCTACACCTTC.

This clonotype was observed a single time. Written as DNA, the CDR3 is TGCGCCAGCAGCCCCGTAGGGTTTTTTCAGCCCCAGCATTTT. Translating gives CASSPVGFFQPQHF. The chain links TRBV4-1 to TRBJ1-5; D gene unclear. The germline gives CDR1 MGHRA, CDR2 YSYEKL. The V and J ends lost 4 bases and 6 bases respectively, with 13 bases between them. The CDR3 has 14 amino acids.